This is a list of T cell receptor beta chains from one sample in a study of CD8+CD57+ T cells in acquired aplastic anemia. A single record per CDR3 protein comes from TCRdb applying MiXCR to the reads. The profile covers about 190,000 distinct CDR3 sequences, with around 59% appearing a single time and roughly 15% taken by the ten largest. The specimen was sorted CD4+, CD8+, or CD8+CD57+ T cells (not recorded which) from PBMCs. These receptors were collected from a human donor in good health, serving as a control. Each CDR3 is given with its conserved first and last residue. The D gene is left open where the match is weak. Clone size is stated in some rows and not others, as once, few, many or a class when expanded.

J: TRBJ1-2
D: TRBD1
V: TRBV24-1
size: -
CDR3: CATSEGQGYGYTF
DNA: TGTGCCACCAGTGAGGGACAGGGCTATGGCTACACCTTC

J: TRBJ2-7
D: TRBD1
V: TRBV10-3
size: -
CDR3: CAISDPPGQGHYEQYF
DNA: TGTGCCATCAGTGACCCCCCGGGACAGGGTCACTACGAGCAGTACTTC

J: TRBJ2-7
D: TRBD2
V: TRBV2
size: few
CDR3: CASSSGGGLASIEQYF
DNA: TGTGCCAGCTCCTCCGGCGGGGGACTAGCGTCGATCGAGCAGTACTTC

J: TRBJ1-1
D: TRBD1
V: TRBV6-2/TRBV6-3
size: many
CDR3: CASSYGNRGAFF
DNA: TGTGCCAGCAGTTATGGTAACAGGGGAGCTTTCTTT

J: TRBJ1-1
D: -
V: TRBV10-3
size: -
CDR3: CAISESTGRTTEAFF
DNA: TGTGCCATCAGTGAGTCGACAGGTCGTACCACTGAAGCTTTCTTT

J: TRBJ2-7
D: -
V: TRBV29-1
size: -
CDR3: CSVYGGNTYEQYF
DNA: TGCAGCGTCTATGGGGGAAATACCTACGAGCAGTACTTC

J: TRBJ1-1
D: -
V: TRBV7-2
size: -
CDR3: CASSLSRREAFF
DNA: TGTGCCAGCAGCTTATCTCGACGAGAAGCTTTCTTT

J: TRBJ2-5
D: TRBD1
V: TRBV5-1
size: many
CDR3: CASSFGQGKETQYF
DNA: TGCGCCAGCAGCTTTGGACAGGGCAAAGAGACCCAGTACTTC

J: TRBJ1-2
D: TRBD1
V: TRBV7-8
size: -
CDR3: CASSYGTGRNGYTF
DNA: TGTGCCAGCAGCTACGGGACAGGGAGGAATGGCTACACCTTC

J: TRBJ2-1
D: TRBD1
V: TRBV7-2
size: few
CDR3: CASSTGVGSYNEQFF
DNA: TGTGCCAGCAGCACAGGGGTCGGTTCCTACAATGAGCAGTTCTTC

J: TRBJ1-6
D: -
V: TRBV20-1
size: -
CDR3: CSARDSPLHF
DNA: TGCAGTGCAAGGGACTCACCCCTCCACTTT

J: TRBJ2-5
D: TRBD2
V: TRBV7-2
size: -
CDR3: CASSPRLAGKETQYF
DNA: TGTGCCAGCAGCCCCCGACTAGCGGGGAAAGAGACCCAATACTTC

J: TRBJ1-5
D: -
V: TRBV20-1
size: many
CDR3: CSASPQGLAQHF
DNA: TGCAGTGCCAGTCCCCAAGGCTTGGCCCAGCATTTT

J: TRBJ1-6
D: -
V: TRBV20-1
size: many
CDR3: CSASGTTSSYNSPLHF
DNA: TGCAGTGCTTCCGGGACAACGAGCTCCTATAATTCACCCCTCCACTTT

J: TRBJ2-3
D: TRBD2
V: TRBV6-1
size: -
CDR3: CASSPLAGGLGDTQYF
DNA: TGCGCCAGCAGCCCACTAGCGGGGGGGCTTGGAGATACGCAGTATTTT

J: TRBJ1-5
D: -
V: TRBV19
size: once
CDR3: CASSDGISGQPQHF
DNA: TGTGCCAGCTCCGACGGGATTTCAGGTCAGCCCCAGCATTTT

J: TRBJ2-5
D: TRBD1
V: TRBV2
size: -
CDR3: CATLTGPRETQYF
DNA: TGTGCCACTCTGACAGGGCCGAGAGAGACCCAGTACTTC

J: TRBJ2-5
D: TRBD2
V: TRBV10-3
size: -
CDR3: CAIGSGGGETQYF
DNA: TGTGCCATCGGGAGCGGGGGGGGGGAGACCCAGTACTTC

J: TRBJ2-5
D: -
V: TRBV24-1
size: many
CDR3: CATRRGAGETQYF
DNA: TGTGCCACCAGGAGGGGGGCCGGAGAGACCCAGTACTTC

J: TRBJ1-5
D: TRBD1
V: TRBV19
size: many
CDR3: CASRAGGYQPQHF
DNA: TGTGCCAGTAGGGCAGGGGGCTATCAGCCCCAGCATTTT

J: TRBJ1-2
D: TRBD1
V: TRBV19
size: -
CDR3: CASSTPGTGTGRGYTF
DNA: TGTGCCAGTAGTACGCCTGGGACAGGGACTGGTCGTGGCTACACCTTC

J: TRBJ1-5
D: -
V: TRBV19
size: many
CDR3: CASSIENWGHQPQHF
DNA: TGTGCCAGTAGTATAGAGAACTGGGGGCACCAGCCCCAGCATTTT